The clone carrying this TCR beta chain occurred many times. Its target is not known. This sample stems from a study of T cells in Graves' hyperthyroidism and ophthalmopathy. Overall study results and limits: Patients with ophthalmopathy were separated from those with stable hyperthyroidism by a 13 V-J model. Model output signaled ophthalmopathy a median around 6.9 months ahead of onset.

The investigators amplified TCR beta CDR3 regions from RNA transcripts. RT-PCR in the first round (using the HTBI primer set) targeted the TCR CDR3. TCRdb fed the multiplex PCR reads into MiXCR, producing one record per CDR3 protein. The table includes fewer than 350,000 distinct CDR3 sequences, approximately 14% detected once. The diagnoses drew upon clinical symptoms, serum thyroxine and TRAb, thyroid ultrasound and orbital computed tomography. About 10 ml fresh peripheral blood yielded the PBMCs. Trimming cost V 5 bases and J 10 bases; bases outside gene matches: 8. The CDR3 runs 15 residues. Germline CDR1 SEHNR, CDR2 FQNEAQ (reference sequence).

The chain recombines TRBV7-9 with TRBJ1-6, with 10 bases lining up with TRBD1. The clonotype comes from a woman in her thirties or forties with Graves' hyperthyroidism. Sequenced sample: blood. The CDR3 reads CASSETGGKGSPLHF. In nucleotides, the CDR3 is TGTGCCAGCAGCGAGACAGGGGGCAAGGGGTCACCCCTCCACTTT.